Presented here are 15 T cell receptor beta chains from one specimen sequenced in a study of blood T cell repertoires in COVID-19. The repertoire was sequenced with immunoSEQ multiplex PCR; TCRdb's copy has only in-frame clones and lacks some. Of some 450,000 clones in the sample, roughly 90% were seen once. The sequenced material came from peripheral blood. The source is a man younger than 30 with COVID-19, enrolled during active disease.

This chain uses TRBV29-1 with TRBJ2-7, with a weak D call TRBD1 (5 bases). Germline CDR1 reads SQVTM; CDR2 reads ANQGSEA. V lost 5 bases, J lost 0 bases, and 17 bases lay in between. The CDR3 runs to 15 residues. For the CDR3, the DNA is TGCAGCGTTTTGGCTCAGGCAGACAGCTCCTACGAGCAGTACTTC. Encoded protein: CSVLAQADSSYEQYF.

Remarks on this clone: This specimen includes other DNA sequences encoding the same CDR3. The chain recombines TRBV7-8 with TRBJ1-1, with TRBD1 as a possible D gene (5 bases). V was cut by 1 base and J by 2 bases, with 8 bases left in between. CDR3 length equals 14 residues. Germline V lookup: CDR1 SGHVS, CDR2 FQNEAQ. In nucleotides, the CDR3 is TGTGCCAGCAGCTTAGTTCAGGGCAACACTGAAGCTTTCTTT. Translated: CASSLVQGNTEAFF.

The J gene is TRBJ1-1, the V gene TRBV10-2; D not resolved. Trimming removed 3 bases at V and 0 bases at J, with 11 bases between. Germline CDR1 WSHSY, CDR2 SAAADI. This CDR3 contains 15 residues. This CDR3 reads CASSEGRVLNTEAFF. CDR3 nucleotides: TGCGCCAGCAGTGAAGGGCGGGTCCTGAACACTGAAGCTTTCTTT.

V is TRBV6-5 and J is TRBJ1-4; TRBD1 might be the D (5 bases). Germline assignment: CDR1 MNHEY and CDR2 SVGAGI. V was trimmed by 7 bases and J by 7 bases, leaving 16 bases between them. The CDR3 is made up of 14 amino acids. CDR3 loop: CASTRRGDAEKLFF. The CDR3, as DNA: TGTGCCAGCACCCGCCGCGGGGACGCTGAAAAACTGTTTTTT.

The chain is built from TRBV11-2 and TRBJ2-5; D possibly corresponds to TRBD1 (6 bases). V was cut by 3 bases and J by 5 bases, with 16 bases left in between. The V gene's germline CDR1 is SGHAT and CDR2 FQNNGV. The CDR3 sequence is 15 residues long. CDR3 residues: CASSFRGGGGETQYF. In DNA, the CDR3 is TGTGCCAGCAGCTTCAGGGGCGGTGGCGGGGAGACCCAGTACTTC.

This chain uses TRBV29-1 with TRBJ1-5, with D tentatively TRBD1 (6 bases). The germline V and J ends were trimmed by 7 bases and 5 bases, with 15 bases remaining between them. This CDR3 has 13 residues. Germline CDR1 and CDR2: SQVTM and ANQGSEA. The CDR3 DNA sequence: TGCAGCGCCGCCACAGGGATGGATCAGCCCCAGCATTTT. Translation: CSAATGMDQPQHF.

The CDR3 loop reads CSVVVQGRYEQYF. CDR3 nucleotides: TGCAGCGTTGTTGTACAGGGGCGGTACGAGCAGTACTTC. This rearrangement joins TRBV29-1 to TRBJ2-7; the match to TRBD1 covers 7 bases. This CDR3 contains 13 residues. V dropped 4 bases and J dropped 4; count of bases not matched to a gene: 7. Germline loops: CDR1 SQVTM, CDR2 ANQGSEA.

This chain joins TRBV2 and TRBJ2-1; TRBD1 matches at 10 bases. Germline V gives CDR1 SNHLY, CDR2 FYNNEI. Trimming took 6 bases from V and 7 from J; bases not matched to a gene: 3. The CDR3 sequence is 13 residues long. The DNA of the CDR3 is TGTGCCAGCAGACGGACAGGGGGGAATGAGCAGTTCTTC. This sequence encodes CASRRTGGNEQFF.

The J gene is TRBJ2-1, the V gene TRBV13; 10 positions agree with TRBD2. This CDR3 contains 16 residues. After removal of 6 bases from V and 8 bases from J, the junction contained 13 bases not matched to a gene. Germline V lookup: CDR1 PRHDT, CDR2 FYEKMQ (reference sequence). CDR3 bases: TGTGCCAGCAGTCCTAAGCTTAGCGGGAGGAGATATGAGCAGTTCTTC. Its translation: CASSPKLSGRRYEQFF.

This chain uses TRBV15 with TRBJ1-5; D unresolved. The V gene lost 1 base and the J gene lost 7 bases, with 17 bases spanning the gap. The CDR3 is 16 residues long. Germline V gives CDR1 LNHNV, CDR2 YYDKDF (reference sequence). The CDR3 loop reads CATSRGAEGWKQPQHF. CDR3 coding DNA: TGTGCCACCAGCAGAGGAGCGGAAGGTTGGAAGCAGCCCCAGCATTTT.

The CDR3 DNA reads as TGTGCCAGCAGCTCCCAGGGGGCTGGTTCACCCCTCCACTTT. It yields the protein CASSSQGAGSPLHF. This chain connects TRBV7-3 to TRBJ1-6; 8 nucleotides align to TRBD1. The CDR3 runs to 14 residues. CDR1 and CDR2 (germline): SGHTA, FQGTGA. J gave up 9 bases and V 4 bases, and 5 bases lay outside the gene matches. The variable domain in full, with the rest retrieved from reference TRBV7-3 and TRBJ1-6, is GAGVSQTPSNKVTEKGKYVELRCDPISGHTALYWYRQSLGQGPEFLIYFQGTGAADDSGLPNDRFFAVRPEGSVSTLKIQRTERGDSAVYLCASSSQGAGSPLHFGNGTRLTVT.

This clone was found once. J is TRBJ1-2 and V is TRBV27; tentative D call: TRBD1 (5 bases). The CDR3 sequence is 13 residues long. V dropped 0 bases and J dropped 8 bases, with 10 bases sitting between them. Germline V gives CDR1 MNHEY, CDR2 SMNVEV (reference sequence). This CDR3 is CASSLSQGGGYTF. CDR3 coding DNA: TGTGCCAGCAGTTTATCCCAGGGAGGCGGCTACACCTTC.

The CDR3 reads CASSVHGDTETQYF. In DNA form, the CDR3 reads TGTGCCAGCAGCGTCCATGGGGACACCGAGACCCAGTACTTC. This chain uses TRBV9 with TRBJ2-5; tentatively, D is TRBD1 (6 bases). Per germline, CDR1 SGDLS and CDR2 YYNGEE. Trimming cost V 2 bases and J 5 bases, with 13 bases left between them. The CDR3 runs 14 residues. The variable domain in full, completed from reference TRBV9 and TRBJ2-5, reads DSGVTQTPKHLITATGQRVTLRCSPRSGDLSVYWYQQSLDQGLQFLIQYYNGEERAKGNILERFSAQQFPDLHSELNLSSLELGDSALYFCASSVHGDTETQYFGPGTRLLVL.

The sample holds one count of this clone. This chain connects TRBV4-1 to TRBJ2-4; 7 bases are shared with TRBD2. CDR1 MGHRA and CDR2 YSYEKL come from the germline V gene. CDR3 size: 16 residues. V was pared by 1 base and J by 0 bases, with 3 bases of the junction left unmatched. The CDR3 region has the DNA TGCGCCAGCAGCCAAGCGGGGGGAACAGCCAAAAACATTCAGTACTTC. Amino acids: CASSQAGGTAKNIQYF.

The rearrangement uses TRBV19 and TRBJ1-3; a weak D match, TRBD1 (5 bases). Germline V gene sequence: CDR1 LNHDA, CDR2 SQIVND (reference sequence). V was pared by 0 bases and J by 0 bases, with 12 bases between. The CDR3 length is 17 residues. CDR3 in DNA: TGTGCCAGTAGTATAGATCGTCCAGGGCTCTCTGGAAACACCATATATTTT. Translating gives CASSIDRPGLSGNTIYF.